Listed here are 23 T cell receptor beta chains from one sample, sequenced in a study of T cell responses to AZD1222 COVID-19 vaccine. Libraries were prepared by immunoSEQ multiplex PCR; TCRdb keeps only in-frame clonotypes and omits some of them. The profile shows over 60,000 clones, roughly 87% of them singletons. Sequencing was performed on peripheral blood, taken on day 0 of AZD1222 vaccination. These receptors were obtained from an adult in good health.

The chain carries TRBV4-3 and TRBJ1-2; 7 bases agree with TRBD1. The CDR3 runs 14 residues. Per germline, CDR1 LGHNA and CDR2 YSLEER. V shed 4 bases and J 5 bases; nucleotides not matched to a gene: 7. The DNA for the CDR3 is TGCGCCAGCAGCCCCGGGGACAGTATTTATGGCTACACCTTC. As protein: CASSPGDSIYGYTF.

This sequence joins TRBV6-5 and TRBJ1-6; D uncertain. Trimming pared 6 bases from V and 6 bases from J, leaving 9 bases between. The CDR3 runs 13 residues. The germline V gene encodes CDR1 MNHEY and CDR2 SVGAGI. The CDR3 reads CASRNSPNSPLHF. CDR3 nucleotide sequence: TGTGCCAGCAGGAATTCTCCTAATTCACCCCTCCACTTT.

This chain links TRBV19 with TRBJ1-5; D gene unclear. V was pared by 1 base and J by 4 bases, with 5 bases between. The CDR3 covers 13 residues. Germline lookup yields CDR1 LNHDA and CDR2 SQIVND (reference sequence). The CDR3 bases are TGTGCCAGTAGTATAGGACCAAATCAGCCCCAGCATTTT. Translating it yields CASSIGPNQPQHF.

This clone was detected only once. V and J are TRBV5-1 and TRBJ2-5, with 7 bases lining up with TRBD1. The CDR3 is 17 residues long. Germline V CDR1 and CDR2: SGHRS, YFSETQ. V dropped 2 bases and J dropped 1; count of bases not matched to a gene: 11. The CDR3 DNA reads as TGCGCCAGCAGCTTCGGAGAGGGGGCCGCGTTCCAAGAGACCCAGTACTTC. It yields the protein CASSFGEGAAFQETQYF.

V gene TRBV6-5 combines with J gene TRBJ1-2; tentatively, D is TRBD1 (6 bases). V shed 2 bases and J shed 6 bases, with 7 bases lying between them. Germline V lookup: CDR1 MNHEY, CDR2 SVGAGI. The CDR3 sequence is 12 residues long. The CDR3 here is CASSYGGHGYTF. CDR3 nucleotides: TGTGCCAGCAGTTACGGGGGCCATGGCTACACCTTC.

V is TRBV30 and J is TRBJ2-3; D perhaps matches TRBD2 (7 bases). The CDR3 loop spans 14 amino acids. Between the trimmed V and J ends, which lost 0 bases and 3 bases, there was a span of 10 bases. CDR1 GTSNPN and CDR2 SVGIG come from the germline V gene (reference sequence). The CDR3 sequence is CAWSVGGGTDTQYF. The CDR3 region has the DNA TGTGCCTGGAGTGTAGGGGGGGGAACAGATACGCAGTATTTT.

The V call is TRBV11-2, the J call TRBJ2-7; D ambiguous. CDR1 SGHAT and CDR2 FQNNGV come from the germline V gene. V lost 2 bases, J lost 5 bases, and 19 bases lay in between. The CDR3 length is 16 residues. As DNA, the CDR3 is TGTGCCAGCAGCTTAATAATGTTAACTCGCCTAAACGAGCAGTACTTC. It is translated as CASSLIMLTRLNEQYF.

This chain uses TRBV6-5 with TRBJ2-7; TRBD2 agrees at 12 bases. Germline CDR1 is MNHEY and CDR2 is SVGAGI. V was clipped by 6 bases and J by 6 bases; unmatched bases: 9. This CDR3 spans 15 amino acids. CDR3: CASRVLAGGPGEQYF. CDR3 coding DNA: TGTGCCAGCAGAGTTCTAGCGGGGGGGCCGGGCGAGCAGTACTTC.

This clone has only a few counts. The gene calls are TRBV7-2 and TRBJ2-7; 7 bases align to TRBD2. With V trimmed by 3 bases and J by 4 bases, 6 bases remained unmatched. From germline, CDR1 is SGHTA and CDR2 FQGNSA. There are 14 residues in the CDR3. The CDR3 loop reads CASSFFAGEYEQYF. CDR3 in DNA: TGTGCCAGCAGCTTTTTTGCGGGGGAGTACGAGCAGTACTTC.

The J gene is TRBJ2-5, the V gene TRBV5-6; 7 nucleotides align to TRBD2. CDR1 and CDR2 from the germline V gene are SGHDT and YYEEEE. Unmatched junction bases numbered 10, after V lost 1 base and J lost 4 bases. This CDR3 is built from 16 residues. In DNA, the CDR3 is TGTGCCAGCAGCTTGTGGCGACTAGCTCAAAGAGAGACCCAGTACTTC. Encoded protein: CASSLWRLAQRETQYF. Full variable domain (missing parts from reference TRBV5-6 and TRBJ2-5): DAGVTQSPTHLIKTRGQQVTLRCSPKSGHDTVSWYQQALGQGPQFIFQYYEEEERQRGNFPDRFSGHQFPNYSSELNVNALLLGDSALYLCASSLWRLAQRETQYFGPGTRLLVL.

The chain recombines TRBV27 with TRBJ1-6, with D maybe TRBD1 (6 bases). Germline values: CDR1 MNHEY, CDR2 SMNVEV (reference sequence). The CDR3 is 15 amino acids. V lost 6 bases, J lost 8 bases, and 17 bases lay in between. This CDR3 reads CASRDPRTDYSPLHF. CDR3 DNA sequence: TGTGCCAGCAGGGACCCAAGGACAGATTATTCACCCCTCCACTTT.

V usage is TRBV25-1 and J usage is TRBJ1-3, with unresolved D. The germline V gene encodes CDR1 MGHDK and CDR2 SYGVNS. The CDR3 consists of 14 residues. Trimming shortened V by 6 bases and J by 0 bases, and 9 bases separated the two germline ends. CDR3 nucleotides: TGTGCCAGCAGGGACCGGTACTCTGGAAACACCATATATTTT. Translating it yields CASRDRYSGNTIYF.

The V call is TRBV7-2, the J call TRBJ2-7; no clear D gene. Deletions cut 1 base from V and 0 bases from J, with 10 bases between. The CDR3 loop spans 15 amino acids. Germline CDR1 and CDR2: SGHTA and FQGNSA. The CDR3: CASSLGYSRSYEQYF. Written as DNA, the CDR3 is TGTGCCAGCAGCTTAGGCTACAGCCGCTCCTACGAGCAGTACTTC.

This chain connects TRBV5-6 to TRBJ1-1; 7 positions agree with TRBD1. Germline V gene lookup returns CDR1 SGHDT and CDR2 YYEEEE. The CDR3 loop spans 15 amino acids. Losses at the gene ends were 3 bases for V and 2 bases for J; bases not matched to a gene: 7. CDR3 in DNA: TGTGCCAGCAGCTCCCTGGACAGGACTAACACTGAAGCTTTCTTT. Translation: CASSSLDRTNTEAFF. Complete variable domain (other parts from reference TRBV5-6 and TRBJ1-1): DAGVTQSPTHLIKTRGQQVTLRCSPKSGHDTVSWYQQALGQGPQFIFQYYEEEERQRGNFPDRFSGHQFPNYSSELNVNALLLGDSALYLCASSSLDRTNTEAFFGQGTRLTVV.

V usage is TRBV3-1 (or the pseudogene TRBV3-2) and J usage is TRBJ1-4; maybe TRBD1 (6 bases). Trimming took off 4 bases at V and 0 bases at J, with 9 bases between the two ends. The germline V gene encodes CDR1 LGHDT and CDR2 YNNKEL (reference sequence). This CDR3 has 15 amino acids. As DNA, the CDR3 is TGTGCCAGCAGCCCGCAGGGGTCAACTAATGAAAAACTGTTTTTT. This sequence encodes CASSPQGSTNEKLFF.

V gene TRBV6-1 combines with J gene TRBJ1-2; no clear D gene. The CDR3 spans 15 residues. Trimming left V 3 bases short and J 4 bases short, with 15 bases between. Germline V gene data show CDR1 as MNHNS and CDR2 as SASEGT. CDR3 bases: TGTGCCAGCAGTGACCGGACGGGGTTAAGCTATGGCTACACCTTC. Translating it yields CASSDRTGLSYGYTF.

The V gene is TRBV4-2, the J gene TRBJ1-1; no reliable D call. Germline-derived CDR1 and CDR2 are LGHNA and YNFKEQ. V gave up 0 bases and J gave up 5 bases, with 7 bases separating them. The CDR3 is made up of 13 amino acids. CDR3 residues: CASSQEQGTEAFF. CDR3 bases: TGTGCCAGCAGCCAAGAACAAGGAACTGAAGCTTTCTTT.

The V call is TRBV5-1, the J call TRBJ2-7; 11 positions match TRBD2. Germline trimming cut 1 base from V and 4 bases from J; bases unmatched to any gene: 10. The CDR3 has 17 amino acids. CDR1 is SGHRS and CDR2 is YFSETQ in the germline V gene. As DNA, the CDR3 is TGCGCCAGCAGCTTGTGGGCTAGCGGGGGGTATGAGTACGAGCAGTACTTC. Encoded protein: CASSLWASGGYEYEQYF.

The chain carries TRBV12-5 and TRBJ1-5; D ambiguous. Looked up from germline, CDR1 is LGHNT and CDR2 is FRNRAP. The ends were cut back, 7 bases at V and 0 bases at J, with 7 bases in the middle. The CDR3 consists of 13 residues. CDR3 in DNA: TGTGCTAGTGCGGGAAATAGCAATCAGCCCCAGCATTTT. Encoded protein: CASAGNSNQPQHF.

The rearrangement joins TRBV12-3 or TRBV12-4 to TRBJ2-2, with D maybe TRBD1 (5 bases). Deletions cut 5 bases from V and 1 base from J, with 5 bases between. The CDR3 contains 13 residues. The CDR3, as DNA: TGTGCCAGCAGTACAGGGAACACCGGGGAGCTGTTTTTT. Residues: CASSTGNTGELFF.

The CDR3 region has the DNA TGTGCCAGCAGCCTTCGTCAGGGCGCCGGTATGGGCTACACCTTC. Encoded protein: CASSLRQGAGMGYTF. The chain joins TRBV7-2 to TRBJ1-2, with D maybe TRBD1 (5 bases). Deletions cut 5 bases from V and 8 bases from J, with 21 bases between. The germline gives CDR1 SGHTA, CDR2 FQGNSA. There are 15 residues in the CDR3.

This chain links TRBV7-8 with TRBJ1-5; D unclear. Germline values: CDR1 SGHVS, CDR2 FQNEAQ. This CDR3 comprises 14 residues. V was trimmed by 1 base and J by 5 bases, leaving 9 bases between them. Here the CDR3 DNA reads TGTGCCAGCAGCTTAGGTCATGGGGATCAGCCCCAGCATTTT. This codes for CASSLGHGDQPQHF. Variable domain in full (rest from reference TRBV7-8 and TRBJ1-5): GAGVSQSPRYKVAKRGQDVALRCDPISGHVSLFWYQQALGQGPEFLTYFQNEAQLDKSGLPSDRFFAERPEGSVSTLKIQRTQQEDSAVYLCASSLGHGDQPQHFGDGTRLSIL.

CDR3 amino acids: CASSAGVSWEKLFF. CDR3 DNA: TGTGCCAGTAGCGCAGGGGTTTCCTGGGAAAAACTGTTTTTT. V gene TRBV19 combines with J gene TRBJ1-4; weak D call: TRBD1 (6 bases). CDR3 size: 14 residues. V lost 6 bases and J 8 bases, leaving 16 bases between the germline ends. The germline V gene has CDR1 LNHDA and CDR2 SQIVND (reference sequence).